The T cell receptor (beta chain) described here comes from a study of regulatory T cells in long-lasting Graves disease. As for this clonotype: Its antigen is as yet unknown.

Libraries of TCR beta came from iRepertoire HTBI primers plus Arm-PCR of CDR3 regions. In TCRdb, the multiplex PCR reads were re-called with MiXCR into one record per CDR3 protein. The sample consists of around 400,000 distinct CDR3 sequences, less than 20% of them appearing once. The V and J ends lost 2 bases and 3 bases, in that order; junction bases with no gene match: 13. Germline CDR1 is MNHNS and CDR2 is SASEGT. The CDR3 spans 18 residues. Study results and limitations: More public clonotypes were shared by persistent patients (about 3,000) than by new patients (about 1,000). Segments TRBV28, TRBJ1-2 and TRBJ2-5 showed preferential usage in persistent disease. Sample size, which was small, may have reduced accuracy.

Stated time point: newly diagnosed GD, antithyroid drugs for less than 3 months. From RNA extracted from PBMCs, the TCR library was made. The chain uses TRBV6-1 and TRBJ2-4, with TRBD1 matching over 7 bases. The specimen was peripheral blood mononuclear cells (PBMCs), collected at new diagnosis, from a patient treated with antithyroid drugs. This clonotype was sampled from a female donor with Graves disease. CDR3 residues: CASSERRSRGLGKNIQYF. CDR3 bases: TGTGCCAGCAGTGAAAGGCGGTCGAGGGGGCTCGGCAAAAACATTCAGTACTTC.